This passage covers 28 T cell receptor beta chains from one sample sequenced in a study of blood T cells in healthy people across ages (dated by TCRdb to between 2015 and 2017). The library was made by 5' RACE. The sequencer was an Illumina HiSeq 2500. A second about 6 to 11 cycle PCR used a sample-barcoded 5' primer and a J-beta primer mix. The public sequencing data were trimmed at Q25 with fastp and processed into clonotypes with MiXCR by TCRdb, which kept only in-frame beta chains. Each entry merges the rows of one CDR3 protein and shows their most common DNA and genes. For this sample there are about 970,000 distinct CDR3 sequences; about 51% appear just once. The ten biggest clones cover about 20% of the sample. Sequencing was performed on blood. The receptor source for this set is a woman aged 55-70 years in good health.

The V call is TRBV10-3, the J call TRBJ2-3; 15 nucleotides match TRBD2. Germline CDR1 ENHRY, CDR2 SYGVKD. This CDR3 spans 16 amino acids. V shed 2 bases, J shed 5 bases, and the junction held 2 bases outside the gene matches. CDR3 sequence: CAISEPGLAGGDTQYF. The CDR3, as DNA: TGTGCCATCAGTGAGCCGGGACTAGCGGGAGGAGATACGCAGTATTTT.

The chain is built from TRBV4-1 and TRBJ2-1; TRBD2 aligns across 7 bases. Germline CDR1 reads MGHRA; CDR2 reads YSYEKL. This CDR3 region has 19 residues. V gave up 1 base and J gave up 2 bases; unmatched junction bases: 14. CDR3 nucleotide sequence: TGCGCCAGCAGCCAAGTCCCAAGCGGGAACCTTGCAACCTACAATGAGCAGTTCTTC. It translates to CASSQVPSGNLATYNEQFF.

This clonotype was recorded a few times. The CDR3 bases are TGTGCCAGCAGTGAAGTCCTGACGGGGACTCCCTACGAGCAGTACTTC. Its protein product is CASSEVLTGTPYEQYF. This chain links TRBV6-1 with TRBJ2-5; TRBD2 might be the D (6 bases). The J call may not be correct, given that the DNA end is closer to TRBJ2-7. From germline, CDR1 is MNHNS and CDR2 SASEGT. The CDR3 has 16 amino acids.

This clonotype appeared many times. This rearrangement joins TRBV28 to TRBJ1-2; the D gene is possibly TRBD1 (6 bases). Germline V gene lookup returns CDR1 MDHEN and CDR2 SYDVKM. The length of the CDR3 is 12 residues. V was pared by 3 bases and J by 4 bases, with 6 bases between. Here the CDR3 DNA reads TGTGCCAGCAGTTTCAGGGGCTATGGCTACACCTTC. This codes for CASSFRGYGYTF.

The DNA of the CDR3 is TGCGCCAGCAGCAAACTGGGCCCTTCCAAAAACATTCAGTACTTC. Translation gives CASSKLGPSKNIQYF. The J gene is TRBJ2-4, the V gene TRBV5-1; D gene ambiguous. Germline CDR1 and CDR2: SGHRS and YFSETQ. Trimming took 4 bases from V and 2 from J, leaving 13 bases between them. The CDR3 totals 15 residues.

The V gene is TRBV5-5, the J gene TRBJ2-7, with 7 bases that match TRBD1. CDR3 size: 15 residues. The V gene's germline CDR1 is SGHKS and CDR2 YYEKEE (reference sequence). After removal of 4 bases from V and 3 bases from J, the junction contained 10 bases not matched to a gene. The CDR3 coding sequence is TGTGCCAGCAGCCCGGGACAGACCTCATACTACGAGCAGTACTTC. Translating gives CASSPGQTSYYEQYF.

The rearrangement joins TRBV20-1 to TRBJ2-3; 7 nucleotides align to TRBD2. Trimming removed 0 bases from V and 4 bases from J; junction bases left unmatched: 4. The length of the CDR3 is 14 residues. Germline V gene lookup returns CDR1 DFQATT and CDR2 SNEGSKA (reference sequence). In DNA form, the CDR3 reads TGCAGTGCTAGAGAAGGAACTAGCGCAGATACGCAGTATTTT. Amino acid sequence: CSAREGTSADTQYF.

The rearrangement links TRBV5-1 to TRBJ2-7, with unresolved D. This CDR3 comprises 12 residues. Deletions cut 2 bases from V and 5 bases from J, with 8 bases between. From germline, CDR1 is SGHRS and CDR2 YFSETQ. Written as DNA, the CDR3 is TGCGCCAGCAGCTTTAGTGGGGACGAGCAGTACTTC. It specifies CASSFSGDEQYF.

This clonotype showed up just a few times. DNA of the CDR3: TGTGCCAGTAGCAAGGGGACTAGCAGCTACAATGAGCAGTTCTTC. Translating it yields CASSKGTSSYNEQFF. The chain employs TRBV19 and TRBJ2-1; the match to TRBD2 covers 9 bases. CDR1 LNHDA and CDR2 SQIVND come from the germline V gene (reference sequence). V shed 6 bases, J shed 3 bases, and the junction held 6 bases outside the gene matches. The CDR3 length is 15 residues.

The chain has TRBV15 and TRBJ2-7; no clear D. The CDR3 consists of 13 residues. V was shortened by 4 bases and J by 2 bases, with 9 bases between the two germline ends. Germline V gives CDR1 LNHNV, CDR2 YYDKDF (reference sequence). The CDR3 DNA follows: TGTGCCACCAGCACCGGTAGTCCCTACGAGCAGTACTTC. Protein sequence: CATSTGSPYEQYF.

The chain combines TRBV6-1 with TRBJ2-5; D ambiguous. Trimming removed 10 bases at V and 1 base at J, with 13 bases between. Germline CDR1 reads MNHNS; CDR2 reads SASEGT. The length of the CDR3 is 13 residues. DNA for the CDR3: TGTGCCACCACAAGGGCGTCCCAAGAGACCCAGTACTTC. Protein: CATTRASQETQYF.

V usage is TRBV4-3 and J usage is TRBJ1-4, with a possible D match to TRBD1 (6 bases). The CDR3 has 17 residues. V shed 4 bases and J shed 4 bases, with 19 bases lying between them. Germline assignment: CDR1 LGHNA and CDR2 YSLEER. The CDR3 DNA reads as TGCGCCAGCAGCCCCCGGGCGGGACACATTGATAATGAAAAACTGTTTTTT. Translated, it gives CASSPRAGHIDNEKLFF.

This chain links TRBV3-1 with TRBJ2-1, with TRBD2 identical over 9 bases. Germline V gene lookup returns CDR1 LGHDT and CDR2 YNNKEL (reference sequence). The ends lost 3 bases at V and 6 bases at J; junction bases unmatched: 9. The CDR3 contains 16 residues. The CDR3 nucleotides read TGTGCCAGCAGCCAGGGATTAGCGGGAGCCCTCAATGAGCAGTTCTTC. Protein product: CASSQGLAGALNEQFF.

This clonotype showed up just a few times. This chain joins TRBV29-1 and TRBJ2-1, with 12 bases fitting TRBD2. V dropped 3 bases and J dropped 4; count of bases not matched to a gene: 4. From germline, CDR1 is SQVTM and CDR2 ANQGSEA. This CDR3 comprises 15 residues. As DNA, the CDR3 is TGCAGCGTTGAGGGACTAGCGGGCGGATACAATGAGCAGTTCTTC. Its protein is CSVEGLAGGYNEQFF.

This clonotype came up a few times. This sequence joins TRBV4-1 and TRBJ2-5; D is unresolved. V lost 4 bases and J 4 bases, leaving 10 bases between the germline ends. The germline gives CDR1 MGHRA, CDR2 YSYEKL. The CDR3 consists of 13 residues. The CDR3 spells CASSLTARETQYF. The CDR3 DNA sequence: TGCGCCAGCAGCCTCACAGCCCGAGAGACCCAGTACTTC.

The chain joins TRBV12-3 or TRBV12-4 to TRBJ2-3; 12 bases are shared with TRBD1. The CDR3 sequence is 16 residues long. Unmatched junction bases numbered 4, after V lost 3 bases and J lost 3 bases. CDR3 DNA: TGTGCCAGCAGTTTTGGGGACAGGGGGCCGACAGATACGCAGTATTTT. Translated, it gives CASSFGDRGPTDTQYF.

This clonotype came up many times. V gene TRBV5-1 combines with J gene TRBJ2-1, with D possibly TRBD2 on 5 matching bases. Trimming removed 0 bases at V and 0 bases at J, with 7 bases between. The germline V gene has CDR1 SGHRS and CDR2 YFSETQ. The CDR3 has 15 residues. CDR3 in amino acids: CASSLGGSSYNEQFF. DNA of the CDR3: TGCGCCAGCAGCTTGGGAGGGTCCTCCTACAATGAGCAGTTCTTC.

Only a few counts were recorded for this clonotype. The rearrangement links TRBV6-5 to TRBJ2-5; 8 nucleotides match TRBD1. With 7 bases clipped from V and 4 bases from J, the junction kept 5 bases outside the gene matches. The germline gives CDR1 MNHEY, CDR2 SVGAGI. The CDR3 is made up of 13 amino acids. In DNA form, the CDR3 reads TGTGCCAGCACCAGGACAGGGTCAGAGACCCAGTACTTC. The encoded protein is CASTRTGSETQYF.

The chain uses TRBV20-1 and TRBJ2-7; no clear D gene. This CDR3 comprises 13 residues. V lost 6 bases to trimming and J lost 3 bases, with 15 bases between them. Germline V gene sequence: CDR1 DFQATT, CDR2 SNEGSKA (reference sequence). The CDR3 sequence: CSAPYGPYYEQYF. CDR3 sequence (DNA): TGCAGTGCACCCTACGGGCCATACTACGAGCAGTACTTC.

The CDR3 here is CASRRDRGEAFF. Written as DNA, the CDR3 is TGTGCCAGCAGAAGAGACAGGGGTGAAGCTTTCTTT. The gene calls are TRBV7-9 and TRBJ1-1, with 8 bases lining up with TRBD1. V lost 6 bases and J lost 7; bases outside the gene matches: 4. Germline V gene sequence: CDR1 SEHNR, CDR2 FQNEAQ (reference sequence). The CDR3 is 12 residues long.

This clonotype has a handful of counts. The chain couples TRBV28 to TRBJ2-5; 10 nucleotides line up with TRBD1. The CDR3 consists of 17 residues. J lost 4 bases, V lost 5 bases, and 13 bases had no gene match. Looked up from germline, CDR1 is MDHEN and CDR2 is SYDVKM. The CDR3 loop is CASSPPRDRGIGETQYF. Here the CDR3 DNA reads TGTGCCAGCAGTCCTCCCCGGGACAGGGGTATCGGAGAGACCCAGTACTTC.

This clonotype was detected ten times or more. V and J are TRBV6-5 and TRBJ2-1; maybe TRBD1 (6 bases). This CDR3 comprises 15 residues. Germline V gene data show CDR1 as MNHEY and CDR2 as SVGAGI. V gave up 3 bases and J gave up 8 bases, with 17 bases separating them. The CDR3 reads CASSYPNRDKDEQFF. The CDR3 DNA is TGTGCCAGCAGTTATCCGAACAGGGATAAAGATGAGCAGTTCTTC.

The table lists this clonotype with a few counts. The chain carries TRBV6-5 and TRBJ2-5, with a weak D call TRBD1 (5 bases). CDR1 and CDR2 (germline): MNHEY, SVGAGI. V was shortened by 8 bases and J by 2 bases, with 15 bases between the two germline ends. This CDR3 has 14 amino acids. Here the CDR3 DNA reads TGTGCCAGCTCCTATACTGACAGACAAGAGACCCAGTACTTC. This translates into CASSYTDRQETQYF.

CDR3 bases: TGCAGTGCTCCTCCGCTAGCCAAAAACATTCAGTACTTC. Translation gives CSAPPLAKNIQYF. The genes are TRBV20-1 and TRBJ2-4; no clear D. The V gene lost 5 bases and the J gene lost 0 bases, with 8 bases spanning the gap. The CDR3 covers 13 residues. Germline lookup yields CDR1 DFQATT and CDR2 SNEGSKA (reference sequence).

The genes are TRBV20-1 and TRBJ2-1; D call uncertain. Germline CDR1 DFQATT, CDR2 SNEGSKA (reference sequence). Trimming cost V 4 bases and J 6 bases, with 19 bases left between them. The CDR3 has 15 residues. The CDR3 protein is CSAIVGPWRFNEQFF. The CDR3 region has the DNA TGCAGTGCTATAGTAGGTCCTTGGCGATTCAATGAGCAGTTCTTC.

The chain links TRBV29-1 to TRBJ2-1; perhaps TRBD2 as D (6 bases). The CDR3 has 13 residues. V was shortened by 6 bases and J by 8 bases, with 17 bases between the two germline ends. Germline V gene lookup returns CDR1 SQVTM and CDR2 ANQGSEA. DNA of the CDR3: TGCAGCGTCAAAACTGGAGGGCCGGATGAGCAGTTCTTC. Protein product: CSVKTGGPDEQFF.

The rearrangement links TRBV28 to TRBJ2-7; D unclear. The CDR3 has 13 residues. Germline-derived CDR1 and CDR2 are MDHEN and SYDVKM. The V end lost 3 bases, the J end lost 5 bases, and 11 bases lay between the germline ends. The CDR3 DNA reads TGTGCCAGCAGTTTGGTAAGGGTCCACGAGCAGTACTTC. Its protein product is CASSLVRVHEQYF.

The CDR3 DNA follows: TGCAGTGCAGCCGGGAGAGACGGCACTGAAGCTTTCTTT. Translated, it gives CSAAGRDGTEAFF. The rearrangement joins TRBV20-1 to TRBJ1-1; D ambiguous. This CDR3 comprises 13 residues. Looked up from germline, CDR1 is DFQATT and CDR2 is SNEGSKA (reference sequence). The V end lost 6 bases, the J end lost 4 bases, and 15 bases lay between the germline ends.